This T cell receptor (beta chain) was captured by sequencing in a study of monozygotic twins with inflammatory bowel disease. Study-wide findings and caveats: Fewer shared clonotypes with others were found in IBD patients than in healthy twins, especially with disease activity. The inverse Simpson measure of TCRbeta diversity was lower in IBD patients than in healthy co-twins. Support was lacking for any single strong IBD-associated signal or clonotype.

Germline CDR1 is DFQATT and CDR2 is SNEGSKA (reference sequence). The CDR3 is 14 residues long. Eight separate reactions per sample served to make cDNA. For each CDR3 protein, TCRdb gives one entry from its re-call of the 5' RACE reads, without DNA. The table lists 150,000 to 200,000 distinct CDR3 sequences. With respect to this clonotype: Antigen unknown.

This TCR derives from a human donor with ulcerative colitis or Crohn's disease, or a healthy co-twin of an affected twin (not recorded which). Sequenced material: blood. This rearrangement joins TRBV20-1 to TRBJ1-2; TCRdb picks TRBD1, but there is no DNA to check that call. Here the CDR3 reads CSAVAGGPNYGYTF.